This T cell receptor beta chain was sequenced for a study of CD8+CD57+ T cells in acquired aplastic anemia. Whole-study context: Mean yield of DNA from sorted CD4+ and CD8+ cells was 2.5 to 4 ug. Mean read depth for CD4+ cells from healthy donors was about 9.9 million.

Regarding this clonotype: What it binds is not known.

CDR3 and TCR beta VDJ profiling relied on genomic DNA as the template. A single record per CDR3 protein comes from TCRdb applying MiXCR to the reads. Of a few hundred thousand distinct CDR3 sequences listed, about two thirds were seen once; the top ten hold 3% to 5%. V lost 1 base, J lost 16 bases, and 17 bases lay in between. The CDR3 is 14 amino acids. Germline-derived CDR1 and CDR2 are SGHVS and FNYEAQ. Points from the study as a whole: Around 27 sequences, all CD8+ CDR3, were shared between patients and controls.

The clonotype originates from a human donor in good health, serving as a control. The sequencing input was sorted CD4+, CD8+, or CD8+CD57+ T cells (not recorded which) from PBMCs. This chain links TRBV7-6 with TRBJ1-6; D is unresolved. The CDR3 spells CASSLDSNSSPLHF. Here the CDR3 DNA reads TGTGCCAGCAGCTTAGACAGTAATAGTTCCCCGCTCCACTTT.